The sequence of this T cell receptor beta chain was determined in a study of cytomegalovirus exposure and HLA in healthy donors. Whole-study findings and limits: The study listed under 200 cytomegalovirus-associated TCR beta chains. According to reports, the classifier identified cytomegalovirus status with high specificity and sensitivity.

Turning to this clone: The antigen is not known.

This CDR3 spans 17 amino acids. Germline V lookup: CDR1 SGDLS, CDR2 YYNGEE. V was trimmed by 4 bases and J by 8 bases, leaving 24 bases between them. Only in-frame clones appear in the TCRdb table, and some are missing; sequencing was by immunoSEQ multiplex PCR. Of tens of thousands of clones in the sample, roughly 93% are singletons; the top ten hold 3.2%. Sequencing was done on a sample of PBMCs. The TCR originated in a woman aged 18-30 years in good health and CMV-seropositive. The chain carries TRBV9 and TRBJ1-4; D perhaps matches TRBD1 (5 bases). The CDR3 sequence is CASSPSWGRVEGEKLFF. DNA for the CDR3: TGTGCCAGCAGCCCATCCTGGGGGAGGGTAGAGGGAGAAAAACTGTTTTTT.